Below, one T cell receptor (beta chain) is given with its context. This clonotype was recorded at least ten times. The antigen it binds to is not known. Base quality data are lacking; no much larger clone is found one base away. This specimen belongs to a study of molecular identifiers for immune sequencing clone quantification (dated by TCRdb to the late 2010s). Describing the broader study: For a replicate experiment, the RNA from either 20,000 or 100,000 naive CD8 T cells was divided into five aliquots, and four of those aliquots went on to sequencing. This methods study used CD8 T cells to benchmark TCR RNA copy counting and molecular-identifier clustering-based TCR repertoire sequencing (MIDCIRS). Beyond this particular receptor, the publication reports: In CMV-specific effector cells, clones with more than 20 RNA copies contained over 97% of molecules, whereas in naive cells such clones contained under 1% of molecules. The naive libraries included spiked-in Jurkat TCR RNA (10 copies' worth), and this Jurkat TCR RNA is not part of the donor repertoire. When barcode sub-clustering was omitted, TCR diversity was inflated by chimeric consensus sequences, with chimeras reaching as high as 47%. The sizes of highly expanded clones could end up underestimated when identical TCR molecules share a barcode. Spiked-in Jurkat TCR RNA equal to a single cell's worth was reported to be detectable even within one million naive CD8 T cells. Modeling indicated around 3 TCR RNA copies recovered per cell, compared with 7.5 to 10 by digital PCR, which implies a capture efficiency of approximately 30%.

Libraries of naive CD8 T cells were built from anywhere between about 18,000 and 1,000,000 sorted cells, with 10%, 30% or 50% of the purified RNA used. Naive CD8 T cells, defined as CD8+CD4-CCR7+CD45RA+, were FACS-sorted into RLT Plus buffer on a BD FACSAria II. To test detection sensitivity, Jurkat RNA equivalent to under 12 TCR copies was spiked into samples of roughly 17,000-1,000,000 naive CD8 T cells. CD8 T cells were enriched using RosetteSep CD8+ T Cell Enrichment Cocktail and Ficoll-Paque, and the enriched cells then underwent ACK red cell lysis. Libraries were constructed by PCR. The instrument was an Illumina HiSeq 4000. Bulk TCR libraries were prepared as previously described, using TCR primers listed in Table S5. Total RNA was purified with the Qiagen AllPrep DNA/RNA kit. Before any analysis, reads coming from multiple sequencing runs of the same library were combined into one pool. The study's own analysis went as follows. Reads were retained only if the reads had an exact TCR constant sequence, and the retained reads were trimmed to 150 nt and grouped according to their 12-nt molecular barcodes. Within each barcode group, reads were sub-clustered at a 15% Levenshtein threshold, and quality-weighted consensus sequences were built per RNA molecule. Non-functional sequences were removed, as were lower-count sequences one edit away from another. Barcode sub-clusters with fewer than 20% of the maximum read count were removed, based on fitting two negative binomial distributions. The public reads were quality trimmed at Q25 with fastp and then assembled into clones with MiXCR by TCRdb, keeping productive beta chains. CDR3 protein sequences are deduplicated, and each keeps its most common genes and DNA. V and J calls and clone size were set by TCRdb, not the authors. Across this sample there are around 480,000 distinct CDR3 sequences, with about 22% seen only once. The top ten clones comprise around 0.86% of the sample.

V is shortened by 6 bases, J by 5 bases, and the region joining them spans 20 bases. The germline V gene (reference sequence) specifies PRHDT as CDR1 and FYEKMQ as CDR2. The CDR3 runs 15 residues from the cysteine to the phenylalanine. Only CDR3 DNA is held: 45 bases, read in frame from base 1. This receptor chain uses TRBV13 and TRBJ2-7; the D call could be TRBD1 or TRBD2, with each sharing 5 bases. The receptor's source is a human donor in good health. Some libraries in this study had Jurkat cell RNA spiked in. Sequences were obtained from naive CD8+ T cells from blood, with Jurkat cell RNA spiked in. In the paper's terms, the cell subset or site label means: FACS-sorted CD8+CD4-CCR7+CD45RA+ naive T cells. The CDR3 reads CASSMDRGRGDEQYF. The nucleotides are TGTGCCAGCAGTATGGATCGGGGAAGGGGCGACGAGCAGTACTTC.